The sequence of this T cell receptor beta chain was determined in a study of blood T cell repertoires in COVID-19. Study summary: Material from acute and convalescent COVID-19 was sourced from the United States, Italy and Spain. Sources were T cells, B-cell-depleted T cells, or PBMCs; the material itself was cDNA or gDNA.

TCRdb keeps only in-frame clones here, not all; method: immunoSEQ multiplex PCR. The sample carries 210,000 or so clones, about 83% recorded once. V was clipped by 5 bases and J by 4 bases, with 17 bases between them. Germline values: CDR1 LNHDA, CDR2 SQIVND (reference sequence). The CDR3 has 15 residues. This sequence originates from a man in his fifties or sixties with active or convalescent COVID-19. The V and J genes are TRBV19 and TRBJ1-1; TRBD1 is a possible D gene (5 bases). Sequencing was performed on peripheral blood. CDR3 DNA: TGTGCCAGTAGTTATAGCACCCAGGGTGGCACTGAAGCTTTCTTT. Translated, it gives CASSYSTQGGTEAFF.